The T cell receptor beta chain under discussion was sequenced for a study of blood T cell repertoires in COVID-19 (dated by TCRdb to between 2020 and 2021). Turning to the overall study: Collaborator samples came from the United States, Italy and Spain and covered acute and convalescent phases of COVID-19. The material from the prospective study consisted of cDNA or gDNA derived from T cells, B-cell-depleted T cells, or PBMCs. The dataset comprised deeply sampled blood TCRbeta repertoires from subjects exposed to, actively infected with, or recovered from COVID-19. The repertoires were released in a freely available public database meant as a resource for research on the immune response to SARS-CoV-2. Samples were obtained from the ongoing ImmuneRACE study (first 160 participants) and from some 1,200 subjects provided by 6 global collaborators. Nearly every sample came with metadata listing a de-identified subject ID, COVID-19 status, age in years and sex. Where HLA class I and class II types were available, the types were taken from metadata supplied by the sample provider, not from assay-based typing.

The collaborating institutions used their own protocols to collect whole blood in K2EDTA tubes. For TCRbeta analysis, collaborator samples were shipped as frozen whole blood, as isolated PBMCs, or as DNA extracted from either sample type. Inclusive of the bounding cysteine and phenylalanine, the CDR3 is 14 residues long. Of the read, only the CDR3 DNA is kept; its 42 bases are in frame from base 1. V is pared back by 4 bases and J by 0 bases, with 8 bases lying between the germline termini. In the germline V gene, CDR1 corresponds to SGHDT and CDR2 to YYEEEE. The immunoSEQ Assay, a bias-controlled multiplex PCR, was used to amplify TCRbeta CDR3 regions from genomic DNA. In the original analysis: Within the assay, amplification of reference gene primers was used to estimate how many nucleated cells each sample contained. To quantify the absolute abundance of each unique TCRbeta CDR3 rearrangement, sequence reads were collapsed and filtered. For each sample, productive Simpson clonality was calculated as the square root of Simpson's diversity index across productive rearrangements. TCRdb limited this immuneACCESS table to in-frame rearrangements with V and J called. A share of clones is missing; checked studies link under half to unresolved V genes, and the rest is unexplained. The DNA was the basis for D and trimming; V, J and clone size are from that table. Across this sample there are approximately 250,000 clones, with over 75% seen only once. Over 8.5% of the sample comes from the top ten.

In its sample, this clone was seen once. The clone's antigen remains unknown. Base qualities are missing; no much larger clone stands one base away. Broad study findings and their caveats: Clinical and demographic metadata were provided uncurated, with the amount varying by source and participant.

The chain links TRBV5-6 with TRBJ1-3; the D gene is possibly TRBD1, with 5 bases matching. The receptor's source is a human donor in a cohort sampled during active COVID-19. Sequences were obtained from peripheral blood. CDR3 loop: CASSPTASGNTIYF. The nucleotides are TGTGCCAGCAGCCCGACAGCCTCTGGAAACACCATATATTTT.